The 14 T cell receptor beta chains below come from one sample, sequenced in a study of early T cells in non-severe SARS-CoV-2 infection. One entry per CDR3 protein results from TCRdb running MiXCR on the 5' RACE reads. The profile shows 75,000 or so distinct CDR3 sequences, about 12% of them singletons. The sample was whole blood. The source of these receptors is an adult who was a healthcare worker with PCR-confirmed SARS-CoV-2 infection or an uninfected control (not recorded which).

This clonotype was observed many times. V gene TRBV7-9 combines with J gene TRBJ1-5, with D maybe TRBD1 (5 bases). The CDR3 is 14 residues long. Trimming stripped 3 bases from V and 3 bases from J, with 9 bases between. From germline, CDR1 is SEHNR and CDR2 FQNEAQ (reference sequence). The CDR3: CASSFGGINQPQHF. CDR3 in DNA: TGTGCCAGCAGCTTTGGGGGGATCAATCAGCCCCAGCATTTT.

This clonotype was counted a few times. The rearrangement links TRBV5-4 to TRBJ1-1; TRBD1 agrees at 8 bases. V dropped 4 bases and J dropped 0; count of bases not matched to a gene: 5. CDR1 SGHNT and CDR2 YYREEE come from the germline V gene (reference sequence). The CDR3 totals 15 residues. In nucleotides, the CDR3 is TGTGCCAGCAGCCCCCGACAGGGGATGAACACTGAAGCTTTCTTT. The encoded protein is CASSPRQGMNTEAFF.

In its sample, this clonotype was seen a few times. The V gene is TRBV7-9, the J gene TRBJ2-6; 8 bases align to TRBD2. The V segment lost 5 bases and the J segment 0 bases; nucleotides outside the gene matches: 9. Germline V gives CDR1 SEHNR, CDR2 FQNEAQ (reference sequence). The CDR3 length is 18 residues. The CDR3, as DNA: TGTGCCAGCAGCCCCCGCGCGGGGGGTATCTCTGGGGCCAACGTCCTGACTTTC. This translates into CASSPRAGGISGANVLTF.

V is TRBV21-1 and J is TRBJ2-7; the table assigns TRBD1, which was not confirmed against the DNA. TRBV21-1 is annotated as a pseudogene. CDR3 length: 15 residues. The CDR3 bases are TGTGCCAGCAGCAAAAGGGACGGGGGGACCTACGAGCAGTACTTC. Amino acid sequence: CASSKRDGGTYEQYF.

This clonotype was recorded many times. The V gene is TRBV28, the J gene TRBJ1-2, with 9 bases matching TRBD1. The germline V gene encodes CDR1 MDHEN and CDR2 SYDVKM. There are 14 residues in the CDR3. The junction had 8 bases not matched to a gene; V was cut back by 5 bases and J by 7 bases. Here the CDR3 DNA reads TGTGCCAGCAGTCACCCGGGACAGGGAATTGGCTACACCTTC. Protein: CASSHPGQGIGYTF.

This clonotype was observed a few times. The gene calls are TRBV7-9 and TRBJ2-2; D is unclear. CDR3 length: 14 residues. Trimming left V 5 bases short and J 8 bases short, with 15 bases between. CDR1 and CDR2 from the germline V gene are SEHNR and FQNEAQ (reference sequence). Here the CDR3 reads CASSLRTNGGELFF. The DNA for the CDR3 is TGTGCCAGCAGCCTTAGGACCAATGGTGGGGAGCTGTTTTTT.

This clonotype was counted many times. V is TRBV12-3 or TRBV12-4 and J is TRBJ1-6, with TRBD1 identical over 9 bases. This CDR3 spans 14 amino acids. V trimming: 4 bases; J trimming: 9 bases; junction bases outside the gene matches: 4. The CDR3 here is CASSSRQGGSPLHF. The CDR3 coding sequence is TGTGCCAGCAGTTCTCGACAGGGGGGTTCACCCCTCCACTTT.

This clonotype was recorded many times. Its ends do not fully match the called genes, so a read error is possible. The chain has TRBV12-3 or TRBV12-4 and TRBJ2-1, with D maybe TRBD1 (5 bases). The CDR3 is 12 residues long. Here the CDR3 reads CASSPSLGQPIF. The CDR3 bases are TGTGCCAGCAGTCCGAGTCTGGGGCAACCGATCTTC.

This clonotype came up many times. The V call is TRBV3-1, the J call TRBJ1-3, with 7 bases aligning to TRBD1. V trimming: 2 bases; J trimming: 2 bases; junction bases outside the gene matches: 12. The CDR3 sequence is 18 residues long. CDR1 and CDR2 (germline): LGHDT, YNNKEL (reference sequence). The CDR3 here is CASSQLRRGRGAGNTIYF. In DNA, the CDR3 is TGTGCCAGCAGCCAATTACGAAGGGGCAGGGGGGCTGGAAACACCATATATTTT. The variable domain in full, with the rest retrieved from reference TRBV3-1 and TRBJ1-3, is DTAVSQTPKYLVTQMGNDKSIKCEQNLGHDTMYWYKQDSKKFLKIMFSYNNKELIINETVPNRFSPKSPDKAHLNLHINSLELGDSAVYFCASSQLRRGRGAGNTIYFGEGSWLTVV.

This clonotype appeared many times. Here the CDR3 DNA reads TGTGCCAGCAGCGAGGCCGGGACAGGGGCCAAAAACATTCAGTACTTC. As protein: CASSEAGTGAKNIQYF. The rearrangement uses TRBV9 and TRBJ2-4; 9 positions match TRBD1. The CDR3 is 16 residues long. V was pared by 3 bases and J by 1 base, with 5 bases of the junction left unmatched. The germline gives CDR1 SGDLS, CDR2 YYNGEE. Variable domain in full (rest from reference TRBV9 and TRBJ2-4): DSGVTQTPKHLITATGQRVTLRCSPRSGDLSVYWYQQSLDQGLQFLIQYYNGEERAKGNILERFSAQQFPDLHSELNLSSLELGDSALYFCASSEAGTGAKNIQYFGAGTRLSVL.

The chain couples TRBV29-1 to TRBJ1-2; TRBD1 might be the D (6 bases). This CDR3 comprises 14 residues. CDR1 and CDR2 from the germline V gene are SQVTM and ANQGSEA. Trimming removed 6 bases from V and 2 bases from J, with 16 bases in between. CDR3 bases: TGCAGCGTGGGGCCGGGACAACCGAACTATGGCTACACCTTC. Its translation is CSVGPGQPNYGYTF.

V and J are TRBV3-1 and TRBJ2-7, with TRBD2 identical over 11 bases. Trimming took 6 bases from V and 4 from J; bases not matched to a gene: 5. CDR1 is LGHDT, CDR2 YNNKEL, per germline (reference sequence). The CDR3 extends over 14 amino acids. CDR3 protein: CASSRLAGSYEQYF. Here the CDR3 DNA reads TGTGCCAGCAGTCGACTAGCGGGGTCTTACGAGCAGTACTTC.

As regards this clonotype: The CDR3 does not end in the conserved phenylalanine or tryptophan, so this is likely a read error. The V gene is TRBV29-1, the J gene TRBJ2-4; D not resolved. The CDR3 totals 14 residues. With 5 bases removed from V and 2 bases from J, the gap between germline ends came to 13 bases. Looked up from germline, CDR1 is SQVTM and CDR2 is ANQGSEA. The CDR3 DNA follows: TGCAGCGTTTGCGGACGGCAATCCAAAAACATTCAGTACTCC. Translating it yields CSVCGRQSKNIQYS.

This clonotype has just a few counts. The chain uses TRBV10-3 and TRBJ1-1; no clear D gene. The germline CDR1 and CDR2 sequences are ENHRY and SYGVKD. Between the trimmed V and J ends, which lost 6 bases and 0 bases, there was a span of 8 bases. The CDR3 runs 13 residues. The CDR3 loop is CAIRGRLNTEAFF. DNA of the CDR3: TGTGCCATCAGGGGCAGGCTGAACACTGAAGCTTTCTTT.